Presented here are 13 T cell receptor beta chains from one specimen sequenced in a study of CD8+CD57+ T cells in acquired aplastic anemia. Patients selected for sequencing had displayed CD8+CD57+ cell expansion by flow cytometry. Profiles of TCR beta VDJ and CDR3 were generated from a genomic DNA template. In TCRdb, the reads were re-called with MiXCR into one record per CDR3 protein. The data show under 200,000 distinct CDR3 sequences, 60% to 80% seen once. Sequences were obtained from sorted CD4+, CD8+, or CD8+CD57+ T cells (not recorded which) from PBMCs. These receptors all stem from a human donor with aplastic anemia.

This clonotype has just a few counts. The chain has TRBV2 and TRBJ2-5, with a weak D call TRBD2 (6 bases). Trimming took 8 bases from V and 1 from J, leaving 8 bases between them. The CDR3 contains 12 residues. CDR1 is SNHLY, CDR2 FYNNEI, per germline. CDR3 protein: CASRRGQETQYF. Written as DNA, the CDR3 is TGTGCCAGCCGGCGGGGCCAAGAGACCCAGTACTTC.

The V call is TRBV2, the J call TRBJ1-1; no firm D call. The CDR3 length is 14 residues. Trimming removed 6 bases from V and 1 base from J, with 12 bases in between. Germline V gene sequence: CDR1 SNHLY, CDR2 FYNNEI. CDR3 in DNA: TGTGCCAGCAGGGGGAGTTTCGGGAACACTGAAGCTTTCTTT. It yields the protein CASRGSFGNTEAFF.

The chain joins TRBV10-3 to TRBJ1-6, with 8 bases identical to TRBD1. The CDR3 has 14 residues. V shed 10 bases and J 10 bases; nucleotides not matched to a gene: 12. Germline CDR1 is ENHRY and CDR2 is SYGVKD. The DNA for the CDR3 is TGTGCCACCGATCTACAGGGGGTAGGGTCACCCCTCCACTTT. Protein sequence: CATDLQGVGSPLHF.

This clonotype was seen more than once but under ten times. This chain links TRBV7-2 with TRBJ2-5; D might be TRBD1 (6 bases). CDR1 and CDR2 from the germline V gene are SGHTA and FQGNSA. The V gene lost 2 bases and the J gene lost 5 bases, with 6 bases spanning the gap. The CDR3 loop spans 12 amino acids. This CDR3 is CASSLQGETQYF. The CDR3 region has the DNA TGTGCCAGCAGCTTACAGGGGGAGACCCAGTACTTC. The variable domain in full, completed from reference TRBV7-2 and TRBJ2-5, reads GAGVSQSPSNKVTEKGKDVELRCDPISGHTALYWYRQSLGQGLEFLIYFQGNSAPDKSGLPSDRFSAERTGGSVSTLTIQRTQQEDSAVYLCASSLQGETQYFGPGTRLLVL.

This chain joins TRBV20-1 and TRBJ1-6; no clear D. CDR3 length: 11 residues. CDR1 and CDR2 (germline): DFQATT, SNEGSKA (reference sequence). The V end lost 0 bases, the J end lost 16 bases, and 10 bases lay between the germline ends. The CDR3 protein is CSARDGSSLHF. CDR3 bases: TGCAGTGCTAGAGATGGCTCCTCACTCCACTTT.

The J gene is TRBJ1-3, the V gene TRBV20-1; no firm D call. This CDR3 is 14 amino acids long. Germline lookup yields CDR1 DFQATT and CDR2 SNEGSKA (reference sequence). Trimming removed 7 bases from V and 0 bases from J, with 13 bases in between. Written as DNA, the CDR3 is TGCAGTGTGTCCAGGTCCCGCTCTGGAAACACCATATATTTT. It encodes CSVSRSRSGNTIYF.

Ten or more counts support this clonotype. The rearrangement joins TRBV7-8 to TRBJ2-2, with 8 bases matching TRBD1. In germline, CDR1 is SGHVS, CDR2 FQNEAQ. Trimming at V came to 3 bases and at J to 4 bases, leaving 13 bases not matched to a gene. CDR3 length: 18 amino acids. This CDR3 reads CASSFPGQAIRSTGELFF. CDR3 in DNA: TGTGCCAGCAGCTTTCCGGGACAGGCCATTAGGAGCACCGGGGAGCTGTTTTTT.

The rearrangement uses TRBV20-1 and TRBJ2-5; 9 bases map to TRBD2. Germline V CDR1 and CDR2: DFQATT, SNEGSKA (reference sequence). The length of the CDR3 is 16 residues. The junction had 15 bases not matched to a gene; V was cut back by 6 bases and J by 4 bases. The CDR3 reads CSAPLYSGRGAETQYF. In DNA form, the CDR3 reads TGCAGTGCACCGTTGTATAGCGGGAGAGGTGCAGAGACCCAGTACTTC.

This clonotype was seen more than once but under ten times. This chain uses TRBV7-6 with TRBJ1-1; D unclear. V was pared by 0 bases and J by 1 base, with 6 bases between. Germline loops: CDR1 SGHVS, CDR2 FNYEAQ. CDR3 length: 14 residues. The CDR3 coding sequence is TGTGCCAGCAGCTTAGCGCCGGCGAACACTGAAGCTTTCTTT. Amino acid sequence: CASSLAPANTEAFF.

This sequence joins TRBV29-1 and TRBJ2-7; D possibly corresponds to TRBD2 (6 bases). Germline CDR1 is SQVTM and CDR2 is ANQGSEA. The germline V and J ends were trimmed by 6 bases and 2 bases, with 11 bases remaining between them. CDR3 length: 12 residues. The CDR3 sequence: CSVGDFTYEQYF. The DNA of the CDR3 is TGCAGCGTCGGGGACTTTACCTACGAGCAGTACTTC.

The chain combines TRBV29-1 with TRBJ1-2; D may be TRBD1 (5 bases). Germline V lookup: CDR1 SQVTM, CDR2 ANQGSEA. This CDR3 has 12 amino acids. Trimming took off 3 bases at V and 10 bases at J, with 15 bases between the two ends. CDR3 in amino acids: CSVDHQGSDYTF. CDR3 DNA: TGCAGCGTTGACCACCAGGGCAGTGACTACACCTTC.

This chain's CDR3 is CASTTSGGGAGELFF. The CDR3, as DNA: TGTGCCAGCACCACTAGCGGGGGAGGCGCCGGGGAGCTGTTTTTT. The rearrangement joins TRBV28 to TRBJ2-2; 11 bases line up with TRBD2. With 7 bases clipped from V and 6 bases from J, the junction kept 7 bases outside the gene matches. CDR3 length: 15 amino acids. Germline V gene lookup returns CDR1 MDHEN and CDR2 SYDVKM.

The CDR3 protein is CSARATGGPSETQYF. In DNA, the CDR3 is TGCAGTGCTAGAGCGACAGGTGGTCCCTCAGAGACCCAGTACTTC. The chain couples TRBV20-1 to TRBJ2-5; a weak D match, TRBD1 (6 bases). CDR1 is DFQATT, CDR2 SNEGSKA, per germline (reference sequence). V lost 1 base to trimming and J lost 4 bases, with 16 bases between them. The CDR3 is 15 residues long.